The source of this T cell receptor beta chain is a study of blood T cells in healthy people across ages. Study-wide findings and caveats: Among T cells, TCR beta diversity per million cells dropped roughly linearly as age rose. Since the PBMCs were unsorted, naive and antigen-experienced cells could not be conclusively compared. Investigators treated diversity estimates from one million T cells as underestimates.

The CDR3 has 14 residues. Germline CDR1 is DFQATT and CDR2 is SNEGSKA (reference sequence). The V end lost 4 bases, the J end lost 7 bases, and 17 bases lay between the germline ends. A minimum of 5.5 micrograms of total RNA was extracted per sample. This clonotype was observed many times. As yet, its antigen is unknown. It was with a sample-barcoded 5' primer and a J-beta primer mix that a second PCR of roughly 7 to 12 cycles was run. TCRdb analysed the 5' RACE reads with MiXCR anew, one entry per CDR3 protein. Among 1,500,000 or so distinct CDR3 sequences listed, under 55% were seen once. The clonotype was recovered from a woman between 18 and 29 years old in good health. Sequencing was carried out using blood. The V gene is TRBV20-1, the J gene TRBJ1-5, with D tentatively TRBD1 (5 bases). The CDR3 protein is CSATRTSNIQPQHF. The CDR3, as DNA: TGCAGTGCTACCCGGACAAGCAACATACAGCCCCAGCATTTT.